A single sample is the source of the 20 T cell receptor beta chains below, sequenced in a study of low-dose radiotherapy and immunotherapy resistance in tumors. Alpha and beta chains were covered, as first-strand cDNA relied on TRAV- and TRBV-specific primers. TCR amplification ran roughly 20 PCR cycles using constant-region and V-primer adapter primers. TCRdb reanalysed the reads using MiXCR and keeps one entry per CDR3 protein. Among about 60,000 distinct CDR3 sequences listed, 25% were seen once. Time point denoted: before trial treatment. Sequenced material: PBMCs, taken before treatment. The receptors shown here come from a male donor with prostate cancer.

This clonotype showed up many times. One end of the junction does not line up with germline, which may come from a read error. V gene TRBV5-4 combines with J gene TRBJ2-2, with D perhaps TRBD2 (7 bases). CDR1 and CDR2 from the germline V gene are SGHNT and YYREEE (reference sequence). CDR3 length equals 13 residues. The DNA for the CDR3 is TGCGCCAGCAGCCTCGGGGGGCCCGGGGAGCTGTTTTTT. Its translation: CASSLGGPGELFF.

This clonotype was seen repeatedly, ten times or more. The gene calls are TRBV20-1 and TRBJ2-1, with D maybe TRBD2 (5 bases). V was pared by 5 bases and J by 9 bases, with 17 bases between. CDR3 length: 13 residues. Germline-derived CDR1 and CDR2 are DFQATT and SNEGSKA (reference sequence). CDR3 in amino acids: CSASRTVSSEQFF. CDR3 nucleotide sequence: TGCAGTGCTTCCCGGACTGTGTCTAGTGAGCAGTTCTTC.

This clonotype was seen many times. The chain carries TRBV5-1 and TRBJ2-3, with a possible D match to TRBD1 (6 bases). This CDR3 has 15 amino acids. V was clipped by 4 bases and J by 1 base, with 13 bases between them. CDR1 is SGHRS and CDR2 is YFSETQ in the germline V gene. CDR3 coding DNA: TGCGCCAGCAGCCTGGATGGACAGCGCACAGATACGCAGTATTTT. This codes for CASSLDGQRTDTQYF.

This clonotype was detected ten times or more. The chain recombines TRBV7-2 with TRBJ2-4; 12 nucleotides agree with TRBD2. Trimming removed 4 bases from V and 8 bases from J; junction bases left unmatched: 3. The germline V gene encodes CDR1 SGHTA and CDR2 FQGNSA. This CDR3 comprises 14 residues. CDR3 in DNA: TGTGCCAGCAGCTCTAGCGGGAGGGCGTACATTCAGTACTTC. Its translation is CASSSSGRAYIQYF.

There are many counts of this clonotype. The chain couples TRBV10-3 to TRBJ2-7, with no clear D. The CDR3 sequence is 13 residues long. Germline CDR1 is ENHRY and CDR2 is SYGVKD. The germline V and J ends were trimmed by 7 bases and 1 base, with 11 bases remaining between them. The CDR3 sequence is CAITADGSYEQYF. DNA of the CDR3: TGTGCCATCACGGCGGACGGATCCTACGAGCAGTACTTC.

This clonotype was recorded many times. The chain couples TRBV6-2 or TRBV6-3 to TRBJ1-1; TRBD1 agrees at 9 bases. Trimming at V came to 6 bases and at J to 1 base, leaving 3 bases not matched to a gene. In germline, CDR1 is MNHEY, CDR2 SVGEGT. This CDR3 region has 14 residues. The CDR3 region is CASRRQGENTEAFF. The CDR3 DNA reads as TGTGCCAGCAGAAGACAGGGGGAGAACACTGAAGCTTTCTTT.

There are many counts of this clonotype. The CDR3 sequence is CASSKGQGRGPTEAFF. CDR3 coding DNA: TGTGCCAGCAGCAAGGGACAGGGCAGGGGTCCCACTGAAGCTTTCTTT. The rearrangement uses TRBV7-3 and TRBJ1-1, with 9 nucleotides matching TRBD1. The junction had 11 bases not matched to a gene; V was cut back by 5 bases and J by 4 bases. Germline CDR1 SGHTA, CDR2 FQGTGA. The length of the CDR3 is 16 residues.

This clonotype was found many times. This chain links TRBV7-9 with TRBJ1-1; D is undetermined. The V end was cut by 5 bases, the J end by 4 bases, with 20 bases between. Germline CDR1 SEHNR, CDR2 FQNEAQ (reference sequence). This CDR3 comprises 16 residues. CDR3 DNA sequence: TGTGCCAGCAGCCCGATCCTGAGGGATGTCGGCACTGAAGCTTTCTTT. This encodes CASSPILRDVGTEAFF.

V usage is TRBV20-1 and J usage is TRBJ1-5, with 8 bases aligning to TRBD1. Losses at the gene ends were 4 bases for V and 8 bases for J; bases not matched to a gene: 16. The CDR3 spans 16 residues. Germline V gives CDR1 DFQATT, CDR2 SNEGSKA (reference sequence). The CDR3 here is CSATGTGALFMKPQHF. In DNA form, the CDR3 reads TGCAGTGCTACAGGGACAGGTGCCCTTTTTATGAAGCCCCAGCATTTT.

On this clonotype: This may come from a read error, since a much larger clone is one base off. The rearrangement uses TRBV25-1 and TRBJ2-1; D is possibly TRBD2 (6 bases). The V gene's germline CDR1 is MGHDK and CDR2 SYGVNS. There are 14 residues in the CDR3. The germline V and J ends were trimmed by 2 bases and 10 bases, with 15 bases remaining between them. CDR3 sequence: CASSEPGSSYEQFF. CDR3 bases: TGTGCCAGCAGTGAACCCGGGAGTTCCTACGAGCAGTTCTTC. Looking up the rest from reference TRBV25-1 and TRBJ2-1 gives the full variable domain: EADIYQTPRYLVIGTGKKITLECSQTMGHDKMYWYQQDPGMELHLIHYSYGVNSTEKGDLSSESTVSRIRTEHFPLTLESARPSHTSQYLCASSEPGSSYEQFFGPGTRLTVL.

The chain recombines TRBV19 with TRBJ1-5; D may be TRBD1 (5 bases). The CDR3 covers 16 residues. Trimming shortened V by 5 bases and J by 7 bases, and 21 bases separated the two germline ends. Per germline, CDR1 LNHDA and CDR2 SQIVND (reference sequence). CDR3 residues: CASSPRQILKGQPQHF. The DNA for the CDR3 is TGTGCCAGTAGTCCCCGACAGATTCTTAAAGGACAGCCCCAGCATTTT.

This clonotype was recorded many times. The genes are TRBV19 and TRBJ1-6, with D possibly being TRBD1 (5 bases). The V gene's germline CDR1 is LNHDA and CDR2 SQIVND (reference sequence). The CDR3 consists of 15 residues. V dropped 3 bases and J dropped 6 bases, with 12 bases sitting between them. The DNA of the CDR3 is TGTGCCAGTAGTATCTACGGGGCTACTAATTCACCCCTCCACTTT. It encodes CASSIYGATNSPLHF.

V gene TRBV5-1 combines with J gene TRBJ2-6; D is unresolved. Germline values: CDR1 SGHRS, CDR2 YFSETQ. The CDR3 has 14 amino acids. V gave up 5 bases and J gave up 2 bases, with 8 bases separating them. The CDR3 coding sequence is TGCGCCAGCAGTCTGGGTACTGGGGCCAACGTCCTGACTTTC. This sequence encodes CASSLGTGANVLTF.

A note on this clonotype: No DNA is shown, since the ends of the CDR3 on it are uncertain; the CDR3 is the one TCRdb lists. This chain joins TRBV19 and TRBJ2-2. From germline, CDR1 is LNHDA and CDR2 SQIVND (reference sequence). The CDR3 is 18 amino acids long, termini counted. CDR3: CASGVIGVNANTGELFFF.

Notes on this clonotype: A far bigger clonotype differs at one base, so this is likely a read error. The V call is TRBV29-1, the J call TRBJ2-7; 11 nucleotides match TRBD2. Germline trimming cut 7 bases from V and 7 bases from J; bases unmatched to any gene: 15. Germline CDR1 reads SQVTM; CDR2 reads ANQGSEA. The CDR3 has 15 amino acids. This CDR3 is CSGGGLAASYNEQYF. CDR3 nucleotide sequence: TGCAGCGGGGGGGGACTAGCGGCATCCTACAATGAGCAGTACTTC.

This rearrangement joins TRBV6-2 or TRBV6-3 to TRBJ2-7; 8 bases align to TRBD2. The CDR3 sequence is 16 residues long. Germline trimming cut 2 bases from V and 0 bases from J; bases unmatched to any gene: 6. The germline V gene encodes CDR1 MNHEY and CDR2 SVGEGT. The CDR3 region is CASSYLAGPSSYEQYF. The CDR3 DNA sequence: TGTGCCAGCAGTTACCTAGCGGGTCCGAGCTCCTACGAGCAGTACTTC.

This clonotype showed up many times. This sequence joins TRBV2 and TRBJ2-5; D assignment may be TRBD1 or TRBD2 (7 bases each). V was shortened by 7 bases and J by 2 bases, with 14 bases between the two germline ends. In germline, CDR1 is SNHLY, CDR2 FYNNEI. CDR3 length: 14 residues. DNA of the CDR3: TGTGCCAGCAAACCAGGGGGGGCACAAGAGACCCAGTACTTC. Protein sequence: CASKPGGAQETQYF. Complete variable domain (other parts from reference TRBV2 and TRBJ2-5): EPEVTQTPSHQVTQMGQEVILRCVPISNHLYFYWYRQILGQKVEFLVSFYNNEISEKSEIFDDQFSVERPDGSNFTLKIRSTKLEDSAMYFCASKPGGAQETQYFGPGTRLLVL.

This clonotype was observed at least ten times. This chain uses TRBV5-1 with TRBJ2-3; 15 nucleotides match TRBD2. This CDR3 is built from 18 residues. The germline CDR1 and CDR2 sequences are SGHRS and YFSETQ. J lost 1 base, V lost 5 bases, and 8 bases had no gene match. The DNA of the CDR3 is TGCGCCAGCAGATCCGGGACTAGCGGGGGGCCGGGCACAGATACGCAGTATTTT. It codes for CASRSGTSGGPGTDTQYF.

This clonotype was picked up a small number of times. V usage is TRBV5-1 and J usage is TRBJ2-5, with D perhaps matching TRBD2 (5 bases). CDR3 length equals 14 residues. Trimming left V 2 bases short and J 2 bases short, with 10 bases between. Germline values: CDR1 SGHRS, CDR2 YFSETQ. This CDR3 reads CASSFTSGQETQYF. CDR3 DNA sequence: TGCGCCAGCAGCTTTACCTCGGGGCAAGAGACCCAGTACTTC. Drawing the rest from reference TRBV5-1 and TRBJ2-5, the complete variable domain is KAGVTQTPRYLIKTRGQQVTLSCSPISGHRSVSWYQQTPGQGLQFLFEYFSETQRNKGNFPGRFSGRQFSNSRSEMNVSTLELGDSALYLCASSFTSGQETQYFGPGTRLLVL.

This clonotype appeared many times. The V gene is TRBV4-1, the J gene TRBJ1-4, with TRBD1 matching 8 bases. J gave up 0 bases and V 0 bases, and 3 bases lay outside the gene matches. The CDR3 totals 17 residues. CDR1 MGHRA and CDR2 YSYEKL come from the germline V gene. Written as DNA, the CDR3 is TGCGCCAGCAGCCAAGATTCACAGGGGGCAACTAATGAAAAACTGTTTTTT. Protein: CASSQDSQGATNEKLFF.